This T cell receptor (beta chain) was recovered during a study of a mutant IDH1 vaccine in newly diagnosed glioma. Germline CDR1 is MNHEY and CDR2 is SVGAGI. The CDR3 covers 10 residues. Trimming took off 6 bases at V and 2 bases at J, with 1 base between the two ends. Sequencing was performed with immunoSEQ multiplex PCR; in TCRdb, only in-frame clones are kept and a portion is missing. The sample includes roughly 86,000 clones, approximately 75% of them seen just once. This clone is a singleton in its sample. Its target is unknown. The time point is: week 47, end of study. Each vaccine dose was 300 ug of mutant IDH1 20-mer peptide, with topical imiquimod.

This clonotype was sampled from a man between 40 and 49 years old with glioma. The chain couples TRBV6-5 to TRBJ1-1; D gene unclear. Here the sequenced sample was PBMCs, taken from a glioma patient whose treatment included an IDH1 peptide vaccine. As DNA, the CDR3 is TGTGCCAGCAGCAACACTGAAGCTTTCTTT. This codes for CASSNTEAFF.